Described below is a single T cell receptor beta chain sequence and its context. Each CDR3 protein is one row after TCRdb ran MiXCR on the 5' RACE reads. The sample records hundreds of thousands of distinct CDR3 sequences, 15% to 20% being singletons. In germline, CDR1 is MNHNS, CDR2 SASEGT. The CDR3 is made up of 15 amino acids. Trimming at V came to 6 bases and at J to 5 bases, leaving 8 bases not matched to a gene. The data derive from a study of identical twins. This sample was shared with a second study, whose subject was T cells expressing NK-cell markers. That work adds: Sorted CD3+CD56+NKG2C+, CD3+CD56+NKG2C- and CD3+CD56-NKG2C+ T cells supplied TCR beta repertoires.

Sequenced: PBMCs. This clonotype originated in a woman aged 18-29 years in good health. The chain recombines TRBV6-1 with TRBJ2-2; 8 nucleotides match TRBD1. CDR3 nucleotides: TGTGCCAGCAGGGAGGACAGGGTGGTAACCGGGGAGCTGTTTTTT. Amino acids: CASREDRVVTGELFF.